Below, 14 T cell receptor beta chains from the same sample are listed, as sequenced in a study of blood T cell repertoires in COVID-19. Using immunoSEQ multiplex PCR, the repertoire was profiled, and TCRdb retains in-frame clones only, with some absent. The top ten hold 9.2% of the sample, which has 130,000 or so clones, around 85% seen once. Sequencing was done on a sample of PBMCs or T cells enriched from blood (not recorded which). These receptors were obtained from a man over 45 who had recovered from COVID-19.

This clone was counted once. This chain uses TRBV7-2 with TRBJ1-5; D is perhaps TRBD1 (5 bases). From germline, CDR1 is SGHTA and CDR2 FQGNSA. The CDR3 extends over 15 amino acids. V lost 5 bases, J lost 0 bases, and 11 bases lay in between. The CDR3 nucleotides read TGTGCCAGCAGCGTACAGGCGTATAGCAATCAGCCCCAGCATTTT. This codes for CASSVQAYSNQPQHF.

V and J are TRBV28 and TRBJ1-2; 10 bases align to TRBD1. The germline V gene encodes CDR1 MDHEN and CDR2 SYDVKM. CDR3 size: 15 residues. The junction had 7 bases not matched to a gene; V was cut back by 5 bases and J by 4 bases. The CDR3: CASSLPRTGGYGYTF. In DNA form, the CDR3 reads TGTGCCAGCAGTCTTCCCCGGACAGGGGGCTATGGCTACACCTTC.

This clone has only one observation. The chain is built from TRBV9 and TRBJ2-7, with D unresolved. The V gene lost 4 bases and the J gene lost 1 base, with 12 bases spanning the gap. This CDR3 is built from 14 residues. Per the germline V gene, CDR1 is SGDLS and CDR2 is YYNGEE. As DNA, the CDR3 is TGTGCCAGCAGCCCGAGGTACGGATCCTACGAGCAGTACTTC. Translating it yields CASSPRYGSYEQYF.

This clone appeared a single time. This rearrangement joins TRBV28 to TRBJ2-4; 7 nucleotides agree with TRBD1. Germline CDR1 MDHEN, CDR2 SYDVKM. The CDR3 length is 14 residues. V dropped 5 bases and J dropped 2; count of bases not matched to a gene: 3. The CDR3 DNA is TGTGCCAGCAGTCCGACAGGGCCCAAAAACATTCAGTACTTC. This codes for CASSPTGPKNIQYF.

This clone has only one observation. The chain carries TRBV7-9 and TRBJ1-2; possibly TRBD1 for D (6 bases). The CDR3 spans 16 residues. Per the germline V gene, CDR1 is SEHNR and CDR2 is FQNEAQ (reference sequence). V was cut by 5 bases and J by 5 bases, with 21 bases left in between. CDR3 nucleotides: TGTGCCAGCAGCGCACTAAGCGCGCAACAGGGATATGGCTACACCTTC. This translates into CASSALSAQQGYGYTF.

The chain links TRBV7-9 to TRBJ2-1, with TRBD2 identical over 15 bases. The CDR3 runs 19 residues. From germline, CDR1 is SEHNR and CDR2 FQNEAQ (reference sequence). V was pared by 4 bases and J by 5 bases, with 12 bases of the junction left unmatched. DNA for the CDR3: TGTGCCAGCAGCTCCCCATATGGACTAGCGGGGGGGAGAGACAATGAGCAGTTCTTC. Its protein product is CASSSPYGLAGGRDNEQFF. The complete variable domain, with remaining parts taken from reference TRBV7-9 and TRBJ2-1, reads DTGVSQNPRHKITKRGQNVTFRCDPISEHNRLYWYRQTLGQGPEFLTYFQNEAQLEKSRLLSDRFSAERPKGSFSTLEIQRTEQGDSAMYLCASSSPYGLAGGRDNEQFFGPGTRLTVL.

This clone has more than one count but fewer than ten. V is TRBV2 and J is TRBJ1-2; possible D gene TRBD1, 5 bases. With 2 bases removed from V and 8 bases from J, the gap between germline ends came to 15 bases. Germline lookup yields CDR1 SNHLY and CDR2 FYNNEI. This CDR3 is built from 14 residues. Written as DNA, the CDR3 is TGTGCCAGCAGTGAATGGGTGGACACCGAGGGCTACACCTTC. Protein: CASSEWVDTEGYTF. Together with reference TRBV2 and TRBJ1-2, the CDR3 gives the full variable domain: EPEVTQTPSHQVTQMGQEVILRCVPISNHLYFYWYRQILGQKVEFLVSFYNNEISEKSEIFDDQFSVERPDGSNFTLKIRSTKLEDSAMYFCASSEWVDTEGYTFGSGTRLTVV.

This chain links TRBV7-9 with TRBJ1-4; 7 bases fit TRBD1. The CDR3 sequence is 14 residues long. Trimming took 5 bases from V and 7 from J; bases not matched to a gene: 7. The V gene's germline CDR1 is SEHNR and CDR2 FQNEAQ (reference sequence). CDR3 sequence: CASSRTGPFEKLFF. As DNA, the CDR3 is TGTGCCAGCAGCAGGACAGGCCCTTTTGAAAAACTGTTTTTT. The whole variable domain, filled in from reference TRBV7-9 and TRBJ1-4, reads DTGVSQNPRHKITKRGQNVTFRCDPISEHNRLYWYRQTLGQGPEFLTYFQNEAQLEKSRLLSDRFSAERPKGSFSTLEIQRTEQGDSAMYLCASSRTGPFEKLFFGSGTQLSVL.

The rearrangement links TRBV3-1 (or the pseudogene TRBV3-2) to TRBJ1-1; D is undetermined. The V gene lost 0 bases and the J gene lost 0 bases, with 14 bases spanning the gap. The germline CDR1 and CDR2 sequences are LGHDT and YNNKEL (reference sequence). This CDR3 spans 17 amino acids. The CDR3 coding sequence is TGTGCCAGCAGCCAAGAAGTGGCGGGCAGTTTGAACACTGAAGCTTTCTTT. It is translated as CASSQEVAGSLNTEAFF.

This chain joins TRBV30 and TRBJ2-1; the match to TRBD2 covers 14 bases. Germline loops: CDR1 GTSNPN, CDR2 SVGIG (reference sequence). This CDR3 is 15 amino acids long. V gave up 4 bases and J gave up 7 bases; unmatched junction bases: 6. The CDR3 coding sequence is TGTGCCTGGACTCAAGGGACTAGCGGGGGAAATGAGCAGTTCTTC. Translation: CAWTQGTSGGNEQFF.

This clone was picked up one time. The chain is built from TRBV18 and TRBJ1-1; D is uncertain. CDR1 is KGHSH and CDR2 is LQKENI in the germline V gene. The CDR3 totals 15 residues. Trimming removed 3 bases from V and 0 bases from J, with 11 bases in between. The CDR3 DNA reads as TGTGCCAGCTCACCTAACGAGGGAGTGAACACTGAAGCTTTCTTT. This sequence encodes CASSPNEGVNTEAFF.

This sequence joins TRBV6-5 and TRBJ2-7; TRBD2 matches 10 bases. The V gene's germline CDR1 is MNHEY and CDR2 SVGAGI. The CDR3 sequence is 15 residues long. J was trimmed by 6 bases and V by 2 bases; bases with no gene match: 7. Here the CDR3 reads CASSYGGSGGSEQYF. For the CDR3, the DNA is TGTGCCAGCAGTTACGGGGGTAGCGGGGGGAGCGAGCAGTACTTC.

This chain joins TRBV30 and TRBJ1-3; TRBD1 agrees at 8 bases. The trim removed 4 bases at V and 2 bases at J, leaving 1 base unmatched. CDR3 length: 13 residues. CDR1 and CDR2 (germline): GTSNPN, SVGIG (reference sequence). The DNA for the CDR3 is TGTGCCTGGAAACAGGGGGCTGGAAACACCATATATTTT. It specifies CAWKQGAGNTIYF.

This chain connects TRBV7-3 to TRBJ1-2; 8 bases are shared with TRBD1. Trimming took 5 bases from V and 3 from J; bases not matched to a gene: 8. The CDR3 runs 15 residues. CDR1 and CDR2 from the germline V gene are SGHTA and FQGTGA. The CDR3 region is CASSRGQGWDYGYTF. The CDR3 DNA sequence: TGTGCCAGCAGCCGAGGACAGGGCTGGGACTATGGCTACACCTTC.